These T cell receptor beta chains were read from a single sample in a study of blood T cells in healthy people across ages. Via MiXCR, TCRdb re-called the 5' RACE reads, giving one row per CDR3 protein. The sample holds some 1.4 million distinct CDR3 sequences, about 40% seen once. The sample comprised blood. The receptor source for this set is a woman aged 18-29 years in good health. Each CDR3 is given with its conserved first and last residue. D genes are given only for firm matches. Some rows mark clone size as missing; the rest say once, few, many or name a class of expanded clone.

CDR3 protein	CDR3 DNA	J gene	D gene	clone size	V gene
CASSYGVGKLGYTF	TGCGCCAGCAGCTACGGGGTCGGCAAGCTCGGGTACACCTTC	TRBJ1-2	NA	few	TRBV4-1
CASSPWTSGGINEQFF	TGTGCCAGCAGCCCGTGGACTAGCGGGGGGATCAATGAGCAGTTCTTC	TRBJ2-1	TRBD2	few	TRBV12-3/TRBV12-4
CASSFYPGGRYEQYF	TGTGCCAGCAGCTTCTACCCCGGGGGCAGGTACGAGCAGTACTTC	TRBJ2-7	NA	few	TRBV9
CVSTHGAGETQYF	TGCGTCAGCACCCATGGAGCGGGGGAGACCCAGTACTTC	TRBJ2-5	TRBD2	NA	TRBV5-1
CSASAASGSRDEQFF	TGCAGTGCTAGCGCTGCGAGCGGGAGCCGGGATGAGCAGTTCTTC	TRBJ2-1	TRBD2	NA	TRBV20-1
CASRTSGSLTYNEQFF	TGTGCCAGCAGGACTAGCGGGAGCCTTACCTACAATGAGCAGTTCTTC	TRBJ2-1	TRBD2	NA	TRBV6-1
CASSLSVEGEQYF	TGTGCCAGCAGCTTATCGGTGGAAGGGGAGCAGTACTTC	TRBJ2-7	NA	few	TRBV13
CSVALPETWVEQFF	TGCAGCGTTGCACTCCCTGAAACTTGGGTAGAGCAGTTCTTC	TRBJ2-1	NA	NA	TRBV29-1
CSARLGGVRTDTQYF	TGCAGTGCTAGACTCGGGGGGGTCCGCACAGATACGCAGTATTTT	TRBJ2-3	TRBD2	few	TRBV20-1
CASSQEGSGGYNEQYF	TGTGCCAGCAGCCAAGAAGGTAGCGGGGGCTACAATGAGCAGTACTTC	TRBJ2-7	TRBD2	NA	TRBV4-2
CASSPDLVHEQYF	TGTGCCAGCTCACCAGACCTTGTGCACGAGCAGTACTTC	TRBJ2-7	NA	NA	TRBV18
CASSLRGGQGTEQFF	TGTGCCAGCAGCTTAAGAGGGGGACAGGGAACTGAGCAGTTCTTC	TRBJ2-1	TRBD1	NA	TRBV7-3
CASSLEGGVTKETQYF	TGCGCCAGCAGCTTGGAAGGGGGAGTAACCAAAGAGACCCAGTACTTC	TRBJ2-5	NA	NA	TRBV5-1
CASSLAGPIITHTIYF	TGTGCCAGCAGCTTAGCGGGACCTATTATAACCCACACCATATATTTT	TRBJ1-3	NA	NA	TRBV7-2
CASSLEFRTGGYEQYF	TGCGCCAGCAGCTTGGAGTTTAGGACAGGGGGCTACGAGCAGTACTTC	TRBJ2-7	TRBD1	NA	TRBV5-1
CASSLSAGSRYTF	TGTGCCAGCAGTTTATCCGCAGGGAGTCGCTACACCTTC	TRBJ1-2	NA	few	TRBV28
CASSQPGQTLYEQFF	TGCGCCAGCAGCCAACCGGGACAGACCCTCTACGAGCAGTTCTTC	TRBJ2-1	TRBD1	once	TRBV4-1
CASSLTISGNEQYF	TGTGCCAGCAGCTTAACCATTAGCGGCAATGAGCAGTACTTC	TRBJ2-5	NA	NA	TRBV7-2
CAGSSRQGTRKFNYGYTF	TGTGCCGGCAGCTCACGACAGGGGACTAGAAAGTTTAACTATGGCTACACCTTC	TRBJ1-2	TRBD1	NA	TRBV13
CSLGGVYNEQFF	TGCAGCTTGGGAGGGGTTTACAATGAGCAGTTCTTC	TRBJ2-1	TRBD2	few	TRBV29-1
CATSDWGGKLFF	TGTGCCACCAGTGATTGGGGAGGGAAACTGTTTTTT	TRBJ1-4	NA	NA	TRBV24-1
CASSLSLAGGTDKQYF	TGTGCCAGCAGCTTGTCGCTAGCGGGAGGCACAGATAAGCAGTATTTT	TRBJ2-3	TRBD2	NA	TRBV5-5
CAISESRQLSSYNEQFF	TGTGCCATCAGTGAGTCGAGACAGTTGAGCTCCTACAATGAGCAGTTCTTC	TRBJ2-1	NA	NA	TRBV10-3
CASSQTTGATGELFF	TGCGCCAGCAGCCAAACAACAGGGGCCACCGGGGAGCTGTTTTTT	TRBJ2-2	TRBD1	NA	TRBV4-1
CAWSSYGGSGNTIYF	TGTGCCTGGAGTTCCTACGGGGGCTCTGGAAACACCATATATTTT	TRBJ1-3	NA	NA	TRBV30
CASSLSRGSGNQPQHF	TGTGCCAGCAGTTTGTCTAGGGGGTCAGGCAATCAGCCCCAGCATTTT	TRBJ1-5	NA	few	TRBV12-3/TRBV12-4
CASSPGTGASEAFF	TGCGCCAGCAGCCCCGGGACAGGGGCGAGTGAAGCTTTCTTT	TRBJ1-1	TRBD1	few	TRBV5-1
CASSGQGGSYNEQFF	TGTGCCAGCAGTGGGCAGGGGGGGTCCTACAATGAGCAGTTCTTC	TRBJ2-1	NA	few	TRBV25-1
CASSEFRLAGYNEQFF	TGTGCCAGCAGTGAATTTAGACTAGCGGGATACAATGAGCAGTTCTTC	TRBJ2-1	TRBD2	NA	TRBV6-1
CASSEFGLAGDADTQYF	TGTGCCAGCAGTGAATTTGGACTAGCGGGAGACGCAGATACGCAGTATTTT	TRBJ2-3	TRBD2	few	TRBV25-1
CASSRKGQAWETQYF	TGTGCCAGCAGCCGTAAGGGACAGGCCTGGGAGACCCAGTACTTC	TRBJ2-5	TRBD1	NA	TRBV6-6
CASFNQGNQPQHF	TGTGCCAGCTTCAACCAGGGTAATCAGCCCCAGCATTTT	TRBJ1-5	NA	few	TRBV6-1
CASSRPPGQGTLAKNIQYF	TGTGCCAGCAGTCGCCCTCCGGGACAGGGAACCCTAGCCAAAAACATTCAGTACTTC	TRBJ2-4	TRBD1	NA	TRBV6-1
CASTRQGGVNEQFF	TGTGCCAGCACCAGGCAGGGGGGTGTGAATGAGCAGTTCTTC	TRBJ2-1	NA	many	TRBV28
CSPQGGDNQPQHF	TGCAGTCCACAGGGGGGGGACAATCAGCCCCAGCATTTT	TRBJ1-5	TRBD1	NA	TRBV20-1
CATSNIGSSYNEQFF	TGTGCCACCAGCAATATAGGAAGCTCCTACAATGAGCAGTTCTTC	TRBJ2-1	NA	NA	TRBV24-1
CASSFLNGFTASYNEQYF	TGTGCCAGCAGTTTTCTCAATGGGTTCACAGCATCCTACAATGAGCAGTACTTC	TRBJ2-5	NA	few	TRBV28
CASSLSSGRYKGNEQFF	TGTGCCAGCAGCTTGTCTAGCGGGAGGTATAAGGGCAATGAGCAGTTCTTC	TRBJ2-1	TRBD2	many	TRBV5-5
CASSWGSAGKETQYF	TGTGCTAGCAGCTGGGGCTCGGCGGGGAAAGAGACCCAGTACTTC	TRBJ2-5	NA	NA	TRBV7-7
CASSATGQVNTEAFF	TGTGCCAGCAGTGCTACTGGGCAGGTGAACACTGAAGCTTTCTTT	TRBJ1-1	NA	few	TRBV27
CASSQDRVRETQYF	TGCGCCAGCAGCCAAGATCGAGTCCGGGAGACCCAGTACTTC	TRBJ2-5	NA	many	TRBV4-1
CASSSQPTGDAGNTEAFF	TGCGCCAGCAGCTCCCAACCGACAGGGGATGCGGGGAACACTGAAGCTTTCTTT	TRBJ1-1	TRBD1	NA	TRBV5-1
CSAREGSDARTEAFF	TGCAGTGCTAGAGAGGGGTCCGACGCGCGCACTGAAGCTTTCTTT	TRBJ1-1	NA	NA	TRBV20-1
CASSYSSLVGRNEQFF	TGTGCCAGCAGTTACTCGAGCCTAGTTGGGAGGAATGAGCAGTTCTTC	TRBJ2-1	NA	NA	TRBV6-5
CASSQGFQGGPGSDTQYF	TGTGCCAGCAGCCAAGGTTTCCAAGGGGGCCCTGGGTCCGATACGCAGTATTTT	TRBJ2-3	TRBD1	few	TRBV3-1
CASSYFSTGTSLLGQFF	TGTGCCAGCAGTTACTTCTCGACCGGGACTAGCCTTCTAGGGCAGTTCTTC	TRBJ2-1	TRBD2	few	TRBV6-5
CASSFSGTRYEQYF	TGTGCCAGCAGCTTCTCCGGGACCCGCTACGAGCAGTACTTC	TRBJ2-7	NA	NA	TRBV7-2